Detailed here is one TCR beta chain. The antigen it recognizes is unknown. No base-level quality is on record; no much larger clone is a single base apart. The sample is drawn from a study of blood T cell repertoires in COVID-19 (dated by TCRdb to 2020 to 2021). With respect to the entire study: Samples covering the acute and convalescent phases of COVID-19 were provided by collaborators in the United States, Italy and Spain. Samples came from the ongoing ImmuneRACE study (first 160 participants) plus 1,254 subjects from 6 global collaborators. Subjects who had been exposed to COVID-19, were actively infected with it, or had recovered from it provided the deeply sampled blood TCRbeta repertoires that made up the dataset. The repertoires were made available in a free public database intended to serve as a resource for research on the immune response to SARS-CoV-2. The material from the prospective study consisted of cDNA or gDNA derived from T cells, B-cell-depleted T cells, or PBMCs. HLA class I and class II types, where available, came from metadata supplied by the sample provider rather than from assay-based typing. The sample metadata nearly always contained a de-identified subject ID, COVID-19 status, age in years and sex. What the research found in general, with its limitations: The amount of clinical and demographic metadata varied by source and participant and was provided uncurated.

TCRbeta CDR3 regions were amplified from genomic DNA using the immunoSEQ Assay, a bias-controlled multiplex PCR. As for how the authors treated the data: The number of nucleated cells in each sample was estimated from the amplification of reference gene primers within the assay. To quantify the absolute abundance of each unique TCRbeta CDR3 rearrangement, sequence reads were collapsed and filtered. For each sample, productive Simpson clonality was calculated by taking the square root of Simpson's diversity index across productive rearrangements. TCRdb took over this immuneACCESS table, retaining in-frame rearrangements with V and J assigned. Such tables are incomplete; in checked studies, under half of the missing clones stem from an unresolved V gene, and the remainder is unexplained. V, J and clone size are those of that table, while D and trimming were read from the DNA. Present in this sample are roughly 100,000 clones, approximately 77% of which were seen just once. Of the sample, approximately 9.2% is held by the ten largest clones.

Each collaborating institution followed its own protocols to collect whole blood in K2EDTA tubes. For TCRbeta analysis, collaborators shipped samples in one of three forms: frozen whole blood, isolated PBMCs, or DNA extracted from either of those sample types. As encoded in the germline V gene, CDR1 is MGHRA while CDR2 is YSYEKL. Here V drops 5 bases and J drops 3 bases, and the junction holds 8 bases not matched to any gene. The CDR3 numbers 17 residues from cysteine through phenylalanine. Just the 51-base CDR3 DNA is kept, in frame starting at base 1. Sequenced input: peripheral blood. Rearrangement joined TRBV4-1 to TRBJ2-7; TRBD2 matches 15 bases in the middle. This clonotype was sampled from an elderly woman with acute or convalescent COVID-19. The nucleotide sequence is TGCGCCAGCAGCTTCCGGACTAGCGGGGGGGAACACTACGAGCAGTACTTC. Its coded protein is CASSFRTSGGEHYEQYF.